This record covers a single TCR beta chain. The target antigen is unknown. This entry comes from a study of T cells in Graves' hyperthyroidism and ophthalmopathy. The wider study: The initial diagnosis was the point when peripheral blood was collected, ahead of any treatment.

Trimming took 4 bases from V and 8 from J, leaving 20 bases between them. The CDR3 runs to 14 residues. Germline V CDR1 and CDR2: SQVTM, ANQGSEA. Study results and caveats: Most thyroid clonotypes expanded above 0.001 appeared in blood too. A model built on 13 V-J features separated ophthalmopathy from stable hyperthyroidism.

Template material for amplifying TCR beta CDR3 regions consisted of RNA transcripts. HTBI primers were used for first-round RT-PCR of the TCR CDR3. TCRdb fed the multiplex PCR reads into MiXCR, producing one record per CDR3 protein. The sample contains approximately 690,000 distinct CDR3 sequences, more than 14% of which appear only once. Material for sequencing was blood. The clonotype was recovered from a woman aged 50 to 60 with Graves' ophthalmopathy. The chain links TRBV29-1 to TRBJ1-2, with TRBD1 as a possible D gene (5 bases). CDR3: CSVVSGGPLSGYTF. The CDR3 coding sequence is TGCAGCGTTGTTTCGGGGGGTCCGCTATCGGGCTACACCTTC.